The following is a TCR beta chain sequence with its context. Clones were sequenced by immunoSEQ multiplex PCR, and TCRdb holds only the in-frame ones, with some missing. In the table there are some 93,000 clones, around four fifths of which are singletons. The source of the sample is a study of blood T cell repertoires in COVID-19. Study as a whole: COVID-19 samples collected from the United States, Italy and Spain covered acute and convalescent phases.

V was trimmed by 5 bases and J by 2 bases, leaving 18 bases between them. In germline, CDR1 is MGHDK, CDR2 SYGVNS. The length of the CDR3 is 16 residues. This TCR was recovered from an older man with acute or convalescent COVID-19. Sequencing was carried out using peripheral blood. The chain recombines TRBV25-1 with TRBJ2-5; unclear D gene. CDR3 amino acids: CASSHLNNEPQETQYF. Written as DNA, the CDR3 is TGTGCCAGCAGTCACCTAAATAATGAGCCTCAAGAGACCCAGTACTTC. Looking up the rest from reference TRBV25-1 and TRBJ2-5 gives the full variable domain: EADIYQTPRYLVIGTGKKITLECSQTMGHDKMYWYQQDPGMELHLIHYSYGVNSTEKGDLSSESTVSRIRTEHFPLTLESARPSHTSQYLCASSHLNNEPQETQYFGPGTRLLVL.